The clone carrying this T cell receptor beta chain was recorded once. The antigen is unknown. PCR was performed using 60 Vbeta and 13 Jbeta primers. Libraries were prepared by immunoSEQ multiplex PCR; TCRdb keeps only in-frame clonotypes and omits some of them. The sample yields 150,000 to 200,000 clones, 75% to 90% seen once. The data are from a study of cytomegalovirus exposure and HLA in healthy donors. Study-level results: Solely CMV serostatus was available to characterize immune exposure. It is likely that the observed cluster of highly shared sequence variants was a sequencing artifact. A later look showed TCR association rates differing by HLA locus, highest for DRB1 and lowest for HLA-C. Using a false discovery rate of 0.05, a later analysis showed that 16,951 TCR beta sequences were associated with HLA alleles.

The V and J ends lost 0 bases and 3 bases respectively, with 9 bases between them. Germline CDR1 is SGHRS and CDR2 is YFSETQ. The CDR3 spans 15 residues. Source material: PBMCs. The J gene is TRBJ2-2, the V gene TRBV5-1; D possibly corresponds to TRBD1 (6 bases). The receptor was isolated from a man aged 45 to 65 in good health and CMV-seropositive. This CDR3 is CASSLGAGDTGELFF. The CDR3 nucleotides are TGCGCCAGCAGCTTGGGGGCAGGGGACACCGGGGAGCTGTTTTTT.